The rows below give T cell receptor beta chains drawn from one sample of a study of cytomegalovirus exposure and HLA in healthy donors. TCRdb's copy holds only in-frame clones and misses some; the assay was immunoSEQ multiplex PCR. Altogether some 200,000 clones are present, around 86% being singletons, with the ten largest covering 5.5% to 7.5%. Sequencing was performed on PBMCs. The receptor source for this set is a woman between 50 and 59 years old in good health and CMV-seropositive. CDR3s leave out the opening cysteine and the closing phenylalanine or tryptophan.

TRBJ2-3,TRBV5-4,ASGSGRFTDTQY
TRBJ2-7,TRBV28,ASSLPGRGSDEQY
TRBJ2-4,TRBV7-2,ASSPALAKNSQY
TRBJ2-3,TRBV25-1,ASTDRGWTDTQY
TRBJ1-6,TRBV6-5,ASSSSQGASSPLH
TRBJ2-7,TRBV30,AYSGGAVSEQY
TRBJ1-2,TRBV6-5,ASFSFGGVDYGYT
TRBJ2-7,TRBV11-2,ASSPINRGRERYEQY
TRBJ2-7,TRBV5-4,ASSADITYEQY
TRBJ2-5,TRBV7-2,ASSGLAGGQETQY
TRBJ2-7,TRBV10-2,ATQRGDTYEQY
TRBJ2-7,TRBV6-1,ASRVDRGHDEQY
TRBJ2-4,TRBV28,ASSLFSLAKNSQY
TRBJ2-3,TRBV15,ATRDGTRHTDTQY
TRBJ2-5,TRBV30,AWSVRGAGGH
TRBJ2-5,TRBV2,ASRQTSAETQY
TRBJ2-3,TRBV6-5,ASSYSTNPSTDTQY
NA,TRBV2,ASSITGGYEQY
TRBJ1-3,TRBV28,ASSLSQKGDSGNTIY
TRBJ1-1,TRBV28,ASPGQGAAEAF
TRBJ1-4,TRBV27,ASSPLGVHEKLF
TRBJ2-3,TRBV7-3,ASSRTSGSLDTQY
TRBJ1-2,TRBV4-1,ASSQDREGARGSNYGYT
TRBJ2-7,TRBV11-2,ASSTGTSGGVPSYEQY
TRBJ1-6,TRBV7-2,ASSQMWSGNSPLH
TRBJ1-5,TRBV7-9,ASSLGGQGNQPQH
TRBJ2-2,TRBV29-1,SVAAVATTNTGELF
TRBJ2-7,TRBV28,ASSPPGVRNLSRSYEQY
TRBJ1-1,TRBV10-3,AIRHSGGADTEAF
TRBJ1-1,TRBV18,ASQGHTEAF
TRBJ1-1,TRBV7-9,ASSLVLGQRDF
TRBJ1-2,TRBV2,ASRVTGSYGYT
TRBJ1-6,TRBV10-3,AISESRSPLH
TRBJ1-1,TRBV5-4,ASSPTMGQGPNTEAF
TRBJ2-7,TRBV5-4,ASSLREGISYEQY
TRBJ1-4,TRBV15,ATSKDSATNEKLF
TRBJ2-3,TRBV11-2,ASSLVGQGATDTQY
TRBJ2-7,TRBV9,ASSAGQSSSEQY
TRBJ1-1,TRBV6-5,ASSRTGTEAF
TRBJ2-7,TRBV4-1,ASSQGQGAYEQY
TRBJ2-7,TRBV6-1,ASKGSGGSSYEQY
TRBJ1-2,TRBV27,ASSLTQGGYT
TRBJ1-2,TRBV7-6,ASSLLGGNYGYT
TRBJ1-4,TRBV6-5,ASSGDRDSGKLF
TRBJ2-2,TRBV5-6,ASSLALREGTGELF
TRBJ2-5,TRBV5-1,ASSLGQGRETQY
TRBJ2-3,TRBV25-1,ASSESSGVGDTDTQY
TRBJ2-5,TRBV27,ASSSKGLGVETQY
TRBJ2-1,TRBV5-1,ASSPLIGQGARNEQF
TRBJ2-7,TRBV30,AWSRSLYEQY
TRBJ2-2,TRBV5-4,ASSSRLAENTGELF
TRBJ2-7,TRBV5-1,ASSRAGTSGGTQYEQY
TRBJ2-3,TRBV29-1,SVEDRPRGRDTQY
TRBJ1-2,TRBV28,ASSWDRHGYT